Listed below are T cell receptor beta chains from one sample, sequenced in a study of T cells after yellow fever vaccination. TCRdb re-called the 5' RACE reads through MiXCR, storing one row per CDR3 protein. The repertoire holds some 320,000 distinct CDR3 sequences, with about 4% as singletons. The sequenced sample was PBMCs, obtained 5 days after the yellow fever booster vaccination. The receptors shown here come from a man aged 18 to 29 who received the YFV17D yellow fever vaccine. Each CDR3 is given with its conserved first and last residue. D genes are given only for firm matches. The listing skips clone size in some rows; elsewhere it reads once, few, many or a size class.

TRBJ1-4	16	TRBV7-2	TRBD1	few	TGTGCCAGCAGCAGAAACGCAGGGGGCGTTAGTGAAAAACTGTTTTTT	CASSRNAGGVSEKLFF
TRBJ2-1	13	TRBV15	-	few	TGTGCCACCAGTTTGAGCTCCTACAATGAGCAGTTCTTC	CATSLSSYNEQFF
TRBJ2-2	11	TRBV12-3/TRBV12-4	-	once	TGTGCCAGCAGTATAGGGGGGGAGCTGTTTTTT	CASSIGGELFF
TRBJ2-3	15	TRBV4-1	-	many	TGCGCCAGCAGCCCAGGAAGCCCTAGCACAGATACGCAGTATTTT	CASSPGSPSTDTQYF
TRBJ2-7	14	TRBV7-9	TRBD1	few	TGTGCCAGCAGCATATCGACCCAGGGGGCCGAGCAGTACTTC	CASSISTQGAEQYF
TRBJ2-5	13	TRBV5-1	TRBD2	few	TGCGCCAGCAGAGCTAGCGGGTTAGAGACCCAGTACTTC	CASRASGLETQYF
TRBJ1-1	14	TRBV5-1	TRBD1	few	TGCGCCAGCAGCCCTACAGGGGCTTTCACTGAAGCTTTCTTT	CASSPTGAFTEAFF
TRBJ2-2	15	TRBV6-5	-	few	TGTGCCAGCAGTTATCTCCGGAGAGAGGCCGGGGAGCTGTTTTTT	CASSYLRREAGELFF
TRBJ2-1	12	TRBV12-3/TRBV12-4	-	-	TGTGCCAGCACTCTACAGGGAGATGAGCAGTTCTTC	CASTLQGDEQFF
TRBJ2-7	13	TRBV19	-	-	TGTGCCAGTAGTGGGGCAGGCGGCTGGGAGCAGTACTTC	CASSGAGGWEQYF
TRBJ2-3	12	TRBV20-1	-	-	TGCAGTGCTAGCCCACCCCCAGATACGCAGTATTTT	CSASPPPDTQYF
TRBJ2-5	14	TRBV7-8	TRBD2	many	TGTGCCAGCAGCTTTGGACTAGCAGGGGAGACCCAGTACTTC	CASSFGLAGETQYF
TRBJ1-2	13	TRBV12-3/TRBV12-4	-	many	TGTGCCAGCAGTGTAGGACCGACCTATGGCTACACCTTC	CASSVGPTYGYTF
TRBJ1-2	16	TRBV12-3/TRBV12-4	TRBD1	few	TGTGCCAGCATACCTCTTGGGACAGGGGGCATGTATGGCTACACCTTC	CASIPLGTGGMYGYTF
TRBJ1-2	15	TRBV7-9	TRBD1	few	TGTGCCAGCAGCCCCGGACAGGGGGCAGACTATGGCTACACCTTC	CASSPGQGADYGYTF
TRBJ1-2	13	TRBV29-1	-	-	TGCAGCGTTGACAGGGACGGATACTATGGCTACACCTTC	CSVDRDGYYGYTF
TRBJ2-5	13	TRBV5-1	-	many	TGCGCCAGCAGCTTTTGGGGAGGAGAGACCCAGTACTTC	CASSFWGGETQYF
TRBJ2-7	14	TRBV6-5	-	few	TGTGCCAGCAGTTACGGGGAGAGTTCCTACGAGCAGTACTTC	CASSYGESSYEQYF